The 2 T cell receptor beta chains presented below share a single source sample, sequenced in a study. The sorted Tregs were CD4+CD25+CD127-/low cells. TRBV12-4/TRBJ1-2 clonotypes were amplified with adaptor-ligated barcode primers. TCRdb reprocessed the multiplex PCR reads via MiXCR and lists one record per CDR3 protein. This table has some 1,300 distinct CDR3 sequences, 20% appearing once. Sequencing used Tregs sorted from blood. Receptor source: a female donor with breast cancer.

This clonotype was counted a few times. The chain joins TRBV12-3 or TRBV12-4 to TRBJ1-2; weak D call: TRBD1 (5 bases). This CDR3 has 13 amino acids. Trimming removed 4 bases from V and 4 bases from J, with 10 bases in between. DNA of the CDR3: TGTGCCAGCAGTTGGACACGGACCTATGGCTACACCTTC. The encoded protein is CASSWTRTYGYTF.

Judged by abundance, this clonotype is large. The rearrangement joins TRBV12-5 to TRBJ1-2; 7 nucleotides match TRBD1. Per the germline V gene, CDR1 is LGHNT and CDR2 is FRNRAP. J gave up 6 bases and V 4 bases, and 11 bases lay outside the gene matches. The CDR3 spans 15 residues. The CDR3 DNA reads TGTGCTAGTGGTTCGCCGGACAGGAGGGTCGATGGCTACACCTTC. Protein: CASGSPDRRVDGYTF.